This T cell receptor beta chain stems from a study of human T cells and chemical hapten exposure. Study background: TCR yields per sample varied, mainly owing to small pooled library volume differences. General study findings and limits: Those TCRs sitting above 1 in 1000 frequency stayed the same with DPC sensitization.

This CDR3 has 14 amino acids. From germline, CDR1 is DFQATT and CDR2 SNEGSKA (reference sequence). V lost 0 bases to trimming and J lost 3 bases, with 11 bases between them. This clonotype showed up just a few times. Its specificity is unknown. TCRdb re-called the RACE reads with MiXCR, one entry per CDR3 protein. Seen here are 150,000 or so distinct CDR3 sequences, more than 14% observed once, and the top ten hold about 1.7%. The time point: patch test 1, 2 weeks after DPC sensitization. This sample's treatment: therapeutic diphenylcyclopropenone sensitization with weekly scalp DPC. Researchers extracted total RNA from unfractionated whole blood.

This specimen was whole blood, taken in connection with sensitization to the hapten diphenylcyclopropenone (DPC). This receptor was taken from a woman under 40 with alopecia areata. Some clones in this sample may be carry-over from other donors' samples. V is TRBV20-1 and J is TRBJ1-2; no firm D call. The CDR3 sequence: CSARDGPGYYGYTF. The CDR3, as DNA: TGCAGTGCTAGAGATGGGCCAGGCTACTATGGCTACACCTTC.